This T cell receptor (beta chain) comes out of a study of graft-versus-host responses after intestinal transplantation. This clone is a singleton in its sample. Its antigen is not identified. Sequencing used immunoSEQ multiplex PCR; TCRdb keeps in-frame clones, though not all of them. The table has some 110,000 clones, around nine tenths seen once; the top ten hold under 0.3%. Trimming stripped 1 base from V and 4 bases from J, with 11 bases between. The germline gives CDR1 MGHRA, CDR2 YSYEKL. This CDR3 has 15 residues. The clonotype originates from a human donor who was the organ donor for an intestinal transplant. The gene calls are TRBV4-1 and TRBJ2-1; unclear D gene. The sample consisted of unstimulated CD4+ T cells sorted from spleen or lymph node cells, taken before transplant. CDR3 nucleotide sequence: TGCGCCAGCAGCCAAGGTCGCCCGGAGTACAATGAGCAGTTCTTC. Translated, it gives CASSQGRPEYNEQFF.